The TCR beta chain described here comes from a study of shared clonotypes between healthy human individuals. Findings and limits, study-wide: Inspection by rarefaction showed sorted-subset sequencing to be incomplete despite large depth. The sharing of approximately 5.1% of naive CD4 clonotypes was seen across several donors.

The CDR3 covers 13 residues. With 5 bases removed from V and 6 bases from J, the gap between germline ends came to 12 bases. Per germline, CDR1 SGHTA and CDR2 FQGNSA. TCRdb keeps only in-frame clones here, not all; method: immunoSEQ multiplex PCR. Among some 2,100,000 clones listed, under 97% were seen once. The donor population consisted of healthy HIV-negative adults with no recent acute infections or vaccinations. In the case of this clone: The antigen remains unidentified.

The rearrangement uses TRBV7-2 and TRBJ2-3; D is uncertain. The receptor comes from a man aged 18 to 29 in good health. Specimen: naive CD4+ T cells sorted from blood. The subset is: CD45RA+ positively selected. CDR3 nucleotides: TGTGCCAGCAGCCCGCTAATGTGGGATACGCAGTATTTT. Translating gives CASSPLMWDTQYF.